This note documents a single T cell receptor (beta chain) sequence. The antigen is undetermined. Germline CDR1 and CDR2: SQVTM and ANQGSEA. Trimming cost V 5 bases and J 2 bases, with 6 bases left between them. This CDR3 contains 11 residues. Assay: immunoSEQ multiplex PCR; the TCRdb copy retains only in-frame clones and omits some. The sample includes 130,000 to 150,000 clones, 80% to 95% of them seen just once. This entry is derived from a study of T cell responses to AZD1222 COVID-19 vaccine. Study-wide points: Possibly, clonal diversity was underestimated; donors were largely white British and included more females.

The chain combines TRBV29-1 with TRBJ1-2, with D possibly TRBD1 on 5 matching bases. The sample here was peripheral blood, taken on day 0 of MenACWY control vaccination. This clonotype was sampled from an adult in good health. The CDR3 is CSVRGNYGYTF. The CDR3 region has the DNA TGCAGCGTTCGGGGGAACTATGGCTACACCTTC. Filled out from reference TRBV29-1 and TRBJ1-2, the complete variable domain reads SAVISQKPSRDICQRGTSLTIQCQVDSQVTMMFWYRQQPGQSLTLIATANQGSEATYESGFVIDKFPISRPNLTFSTLTVSNMSPEDSSIYLCSVRGNYGYTFGSGTRLTVV.